This TCR beta chain was found in a study of molecular identifiers for immune sequencing clone quantification (dated by TCRdb to 2016 to 2019). With respect to the entire study: In a replicate experiment, RNA from roughly 21,000 or 96,000 naive CD8 T cells was split into five aliquots, four of which were sequenced. This methods study used CD8 T cells to benchmark TCR RNA copy counting and molecular-identifier clustering-based TCR repertoire sequencing (MIDCIRS).

Library generation was performed with PCR. Sequencing relied on an Illumina HiSeq 4000. Bulk TCR libraries were generated as previously described, with the TCR primers listed in Table S5 used. Total RNA was purified with the Qiagen AllPrep DNA/RNA kit. Before analysis, reads from multiple sequencing runs of the same library were pooled. The paper's data handling went like this. Reads were retained only if an exact TCR constant sequence was present, and the retained reads were trimmed to 150 nt and grouped according to their 12-nt molecular barcodes. Reads inside each barcode group were sub-clustered using a 15% Levenshtein threshold, and a quality-weighted consensus sequence was constructed for each RNA molecule. Non-functional sequences were removed, as were lower-count sequences one edit away from another. Barcode sub-clusters with fewer than 20% of the maximum read count were removed, based on fitting two negative binomial distributions. The raw public reads went through TCRdb reprocessing: fastp at Q25, MiXCR clone calling, in-frame beta chains kept. Rows are unified per CDR3 protein, each entry keeping the most common DNA and genes. V and J calls and clone size were set by TCRdb, not the authors. This sample comprises under 650,000 distinct CDR3 sequences, 15% to 20% of them detected only once. The top ten clonotypes cover under 0.95% of the sample.

A remark on this clonotype: Its target antigen remains unknown. A read error is possible here, since a much larger clone lies one base away.

CDR1 and CDR2, per the germline V gene, are SGHVS and FQNEAQ. Including the terminal cysteine and phenylalanine, the CDR3 comprises 15 residues. CDR3 DNA is the only sequence kept; it has 45 bases, read in frame from the first base. Results the study describes overall, beyond this receptor: Even against a background of 750,000 to 1,000,000 naive CD8 T cells, spiked-in Jurkat TCR RNA amounting to a single cell's worth was reported to be detectable. When barcode sub-clustering was left out, chimeric consensus sequences inflated TCR diversity, with chimeras reaching as high as 47%. Naive libraries contained spiked-in Jurkat TCR RNA (approximately ten copies' worth), which is not part of the donor repertoire. Modeling estimated around 3.2 recovered TCR RNA copies per cell, compared with approximately 10 by digital PCR, which implies roughly 29% capture efficiency. In CMV-specific effector cells, clones with more than 20 RNA copies accounted for over 97% of molecules, whereas in naive cells such clones accounted for under 1%. Highly expanded clone sizes could be underestimated because identical TCR molecules may share a barcode.

Naive CD8 T cell libraries were made from around 20,000 to 1,000,000 sorted cells using 10%, 30% or 50% of purified RNA. On a BD FACSAria II, naive CD8 T cells were FACS-sorted as CD8+CD4-CCR7+CD45RA+ and collected into RLT Plus buffer. Around 11 TCR copies' worth of Jurkat RNA were spiked into roughly 17,000-1,100,000 naive CD8 T cell samples to test detection sensitivity. CD8 T cells were enriched using RosetteSep CD8+ T Cell Enrichment Cocktail and Ficoll-Paque, and the enriched cells then underwent ACK red cell lysis. The receptor was derived from a human donor in good health. Some libraries in this study had Jurkat cell RNA spiked in. The sequence is built from TRBV7-8 and TRBJ1-5, with the D gene uncertain. Source material: naive CD8+ T cells from blood, with Jurkat cell RNA spiked in. The label giving this sample's cell subset or site can be read as: FACS-sorted CD8+CD4-CCR7+CD45RA+ naive T cells. This receptor carries the CDR3 CASSLVGSSSQPQHF. The nucleotide sequence is given as TGTGCCAGCAGCTTAGTGGGCAGCAGCAGTCAGCCCCAGCATTTT.